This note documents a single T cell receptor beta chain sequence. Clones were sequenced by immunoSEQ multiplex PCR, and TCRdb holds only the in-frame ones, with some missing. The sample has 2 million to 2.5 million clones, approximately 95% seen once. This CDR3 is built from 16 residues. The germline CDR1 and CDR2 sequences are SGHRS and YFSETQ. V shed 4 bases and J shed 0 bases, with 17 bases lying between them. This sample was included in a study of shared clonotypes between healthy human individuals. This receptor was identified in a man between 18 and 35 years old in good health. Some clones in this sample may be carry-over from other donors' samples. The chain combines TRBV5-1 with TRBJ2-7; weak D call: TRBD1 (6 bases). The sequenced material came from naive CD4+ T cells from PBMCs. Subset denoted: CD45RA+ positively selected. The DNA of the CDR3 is TGCGCCAGCAGCCAGGACAGCCAGGGGTTCTCCTACGAGCAGTACTTC. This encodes CASSQDSQGFSYEQYF.